What follows are 7 T cell receptor beta chains derived from one specimen sequenced in a study of T-cell reconstitution after alpha-beta-depleted transplantation in children. Preparation of the TCRbeta library involved a method that used unique molecular identifiers. TCRdb reprocessed the PCR reads with MiXCR, giving one entry per CDR3 protein. This sample has approximately 400,000 distinct CDR3 sequences, with roughly a tenth found just once. The sample was PBMCs from the stem cell graft donor, taken from the stem cell graft. Receptors were obtained from a human donor who donated a stem cell graft to a child with acute myeloid leukemia.

This sequence joins TRBV11-2 and TRBJ2-7; TRBD1 might be the D (7 bases). V was cut by 3 bases and J by 5 bases, with 11 bases left in between. CDR3 length: 13 residues. Germline CDR1 SGHAT, CDR2 FQNNGV. CDR3 in DNA: TGTGCCAGCAGCTTTTTCAGGGGGGACGAGCAGTACTTC. Its translation is CASSFFRGDEQYF. Drawing the rest from reference TRBV11-2 and TRBJ2-7, the complete variable domain is EAGVAQSPRYKIIEKRQSVAFWCNPISGHATLYWYQQILGQGPKLLIQFQNNGVVDDSQLPKDRFSAERLKGVDSTLKIQPAKLEDSAVYLCASSFFRGDEQYFGPGTRLTVT.

The rearrangement uses TRBV12-3 or TRBV12-4 and TRBJ2-5, with D unresolved. This CDR3 spans 13 amino acids. Trimming removed 6 bases from V and 3 bases from J, with 11 bases in between. The DNA for the CDR3 is TGTGCCAGCAGCCAAACTTGGGAAGAGACCCAGTACTTC. This sequence encodes CASSQTWEETQYF.

This chain uses TRBV2 with TRBJ1-1, with TRBD1 as a possible D gene (5 bases). CDR1 and CDR2 from the germline V gene are SNHLY and FYNNEI. Trimming took off 1 base at V and 3 bases at J, with 12 bases between the two ends. The CDR3 covers 15 residues. The CDR3 DNA reads as TGTGCCAGCAGTGAAGGCCGGGGGGGGTACACTGAAGCTTTCTTT. This sequence encodes CASSEGRGGYTEAFF.

This chain links TRBV12-3 or TRBV12-4 with TRBJ1-5; 8 nucleotides match TRBD1. J was trimmed by 4 bases and V by 6 bases; bases with no gene match: 2. CDR3 size: 13 residues. CDR3: CASRGQDNQPQHF. Here the CDR3 DNA reads TGTGCCAGCAGGGGACAGGATAATCAGCCCCAGCATTTT.

This clonotype occurred a few times. This chain links TRBV5-6 with TRBJ1-5, with D perhaps matching TRBD1 (5 bases). The CDR3 covers 14 residues. V shed 4 bases and J shed 5 bases, with 13 bases lying between them. Germline CDR1 reads SGHDT; CDR2 reads YYEEEE. The CDR3 spells CASSLPGIDQPQHF. CDR3 nucleotide sequence: TGTGCCAGCAGCCTACCAGGGATCGATCAGCCCCAGCATTTT.

This clonotype was recorded at least ten times. This rearrangement joins TRBV19 to TRBJ1-1; TRBD1 agrees at 7 bases. CDR3 length equals 15 residues. Germline V gene lookup returns CDR1 LNHDA and CDR2 SQIVND (reference sequence). V shed 7 bases, J shed 0 bases, and the junction held 8 bases outside the gene matches. The CDR3 DNA is TGTGCCAGTAACAGGGGCCTTTCCTTGAACACTGAAGCTTTCTTT. Its translation: CASNRGLSLNTEAFF.

This clonotype has at least ten counts. The rearrangement links TRBV29-1 to TRBJ2-3; possible D gene TRBD2, 6 bases. In germline, CDR1 is SQVTM, CDR2 ANQGSEA. The CDR3 extends over 12 amino acids. V was trimmed by 1 base and J by 4 bases, leaving 6 bases between them. CDR3 sequence: CSVEGEADTQYF. CDR3 nucleotides: TGCAGCGTTGAAGGGGAGGCAGATACGCAGTATTTT.